This T cell receptor beta chain was found in a study of cytomegalovirus exposure and HLA in healthy donors. Study information: According to later analysis, the same platform produced the roughly 110 validation and several hundred first-cohort repertoires. General study findings and limits: Specific recognition of CMV antigens was confirmed in vitro for a few chains (all CMV-associated). Reports showed the classifier diagnosing cytomegalovirus status with high specificity and sensitivity.

Some clones are missing from TCRdb's copy, which holds only in-frame ones; the method was immunoSEQ multiplex PCR. The sample lists under 85,000 clones, approximately 95% occurring once. Trimming took 3 bases from V and 0 from J, leaving 8 bases between them. The CDR3 runs 14 residues. Germline V gives CDR1 LNHDA, CDR2 SQIVND (reference sequence). Comments on this clone: Its antigen is unknown.

The study drew the donors from its roughly 110-subject validation cohort, separate from the approximately 700-subject first cohort. Input material: PBMCs. The chain couples TRBV19 to TRBJ1-2; D is unresolved. The receptor comes from a woman aged 18-30 years in good health and CMV-seronegative. Here the CDR3 DNA reads TGTGCCAGTAGTATCGGAGAGGCTAACTATGGCTACACCTTC. It specifies CASSIGEANYGYTF.